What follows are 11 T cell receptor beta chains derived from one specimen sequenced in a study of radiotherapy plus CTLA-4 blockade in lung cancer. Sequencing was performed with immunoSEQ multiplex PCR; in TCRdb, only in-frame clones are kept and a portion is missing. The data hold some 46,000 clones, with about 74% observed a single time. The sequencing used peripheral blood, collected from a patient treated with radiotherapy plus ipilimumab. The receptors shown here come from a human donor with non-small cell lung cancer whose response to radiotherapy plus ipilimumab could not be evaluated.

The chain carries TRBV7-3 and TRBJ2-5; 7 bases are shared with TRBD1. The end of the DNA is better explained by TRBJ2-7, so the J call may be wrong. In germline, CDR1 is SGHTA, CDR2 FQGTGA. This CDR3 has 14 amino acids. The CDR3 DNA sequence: TGTGCCAGCAGCCGTCGGGACAGCTCCTACGAGCAGTACTTC. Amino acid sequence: CASSRRDSSYEQYF.

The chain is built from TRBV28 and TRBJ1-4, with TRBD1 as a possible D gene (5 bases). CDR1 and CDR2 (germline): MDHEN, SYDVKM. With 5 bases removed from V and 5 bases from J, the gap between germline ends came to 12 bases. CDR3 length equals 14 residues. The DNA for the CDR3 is TGTGCCAGCAGTGCCCGGGACTTAAATGAAAAACTGTTTTTT. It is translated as CASSARDLNEKLFF. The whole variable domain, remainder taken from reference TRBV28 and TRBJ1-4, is DVKVTQSSRYLVKRTGEKVFLECVQDMDHENMFWYRQDPGLGLRLIYFSYDVKMKEKGDIPEGYSVSREKKERFSLILESASTNQTSMYLCASSARDLNEKLFFGSGTQLSVL.

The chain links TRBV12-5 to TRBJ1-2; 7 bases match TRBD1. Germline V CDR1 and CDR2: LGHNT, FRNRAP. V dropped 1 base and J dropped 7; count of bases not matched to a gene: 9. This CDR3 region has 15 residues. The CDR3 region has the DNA TGTGCTAGTGGTTTGGGGGACGACAGGGAGATTGGCTACACCTTC. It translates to CASGLGDDREIGYTF.

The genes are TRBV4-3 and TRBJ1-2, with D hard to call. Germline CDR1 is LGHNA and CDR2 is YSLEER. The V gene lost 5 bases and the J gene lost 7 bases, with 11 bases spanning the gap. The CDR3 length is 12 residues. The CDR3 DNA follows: TGCGCCAGCAGCTTTGGGAGTGGTGGCTACACCTTC. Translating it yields CASSFGSGGYTF.

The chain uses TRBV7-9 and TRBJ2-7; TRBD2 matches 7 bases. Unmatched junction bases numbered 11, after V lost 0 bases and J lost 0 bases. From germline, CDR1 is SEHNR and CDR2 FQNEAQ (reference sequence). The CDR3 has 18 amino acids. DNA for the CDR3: TGTGCCAGCAGCTTAGCCCTTGGGGCCGGGACTAACTCCTACGAGCAGTACTTC. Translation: CASSLALGAGTNSYEQYF.

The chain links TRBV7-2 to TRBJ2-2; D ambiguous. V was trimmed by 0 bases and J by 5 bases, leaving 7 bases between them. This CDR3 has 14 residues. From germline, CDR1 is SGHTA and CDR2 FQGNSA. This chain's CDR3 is CASSLAFLTGELFF. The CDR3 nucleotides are TGTGCCAGCAGCTTAGCATTTTTAACCGGGGAGCTGTTTTTT.

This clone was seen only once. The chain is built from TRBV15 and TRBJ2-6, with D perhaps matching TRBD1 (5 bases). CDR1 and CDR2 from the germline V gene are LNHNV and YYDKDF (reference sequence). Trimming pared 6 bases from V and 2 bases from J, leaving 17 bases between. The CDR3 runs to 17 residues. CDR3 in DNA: TGTGCCACCAGAAGGGGCGTTACCGGACCTGGGGCCAACGTCCTGACTTTC. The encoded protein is CATRRGVTGPGANVLTF.

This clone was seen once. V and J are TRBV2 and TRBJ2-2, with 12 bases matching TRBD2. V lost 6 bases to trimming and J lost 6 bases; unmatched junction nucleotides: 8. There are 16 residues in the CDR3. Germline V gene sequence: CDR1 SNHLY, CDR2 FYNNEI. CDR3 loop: CASSTRLAGDSGELFF. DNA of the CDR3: TGTGCCAGCAGCACTAGACTAGCGGGAGATTCCGGGGAGCTGTTTTTT. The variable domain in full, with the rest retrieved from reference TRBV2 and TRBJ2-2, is EPEVTQTPSHQVTQMGQEVILRCVPISNHLYFYWYRQILGQKVEFLVSFYNNEISEKSEIFDDQFSVERPDGSNFTLKIRSTKLEDSAMYFCASSTRLAGDSGELFFGEGSRLTVL.

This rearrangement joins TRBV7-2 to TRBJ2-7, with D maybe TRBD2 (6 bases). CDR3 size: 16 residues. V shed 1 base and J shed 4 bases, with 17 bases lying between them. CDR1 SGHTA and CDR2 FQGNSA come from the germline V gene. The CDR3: CASSLGSAGPVYEQYF. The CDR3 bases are TGTGCCAGCAGCTTAGGCTCGGCGGGACCAGTATACGAGCAGTACTTC.

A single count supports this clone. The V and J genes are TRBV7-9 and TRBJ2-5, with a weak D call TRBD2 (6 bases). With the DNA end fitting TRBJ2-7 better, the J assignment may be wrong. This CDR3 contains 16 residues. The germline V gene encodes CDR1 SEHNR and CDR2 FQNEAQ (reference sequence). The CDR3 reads CASSPSLDGSGYEQYF. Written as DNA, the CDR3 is TGTGCCAGCAGCCCTAGTCTGGACGGGAGCGGCTACGAGCAGTACTTC.

The CDR3 sequence is CASSFGTGLNTEAFF. DNA for the CDR3: TGTGCCAGCAGTTTCGGGACAGGCTTGAACACTGAAGCTTTCTTT. This sequence joins TRBV28 and TRBJ1-1, with 8 bases lining up with TRBD1. This CDR3 has 15 residues. V lost 3 bases, J lost 0 bases, and 3 bases stayed unmatched. CDR1 MDHEN and CDR2 SYDVKM come from the germline V gene.